The 23 T cell receptor beta chains given below trace back to one sample, sequenced in a study of metastatic and nonmetastatic thyroid tumors. TCRdb reanalyzed the PCR reads via MiXCR. Altogether fewer than 7,500 clones are present, 25% to 40% being singletons, with the ten largest covering 40% to 50%. Before thyroid surgery, none of the patients had received any treatment. Input material: tumor tissue. The receptors were sampled from a female donor with papillary thyroid cancer or a benign thyroid nodule (not recorded which). Some clones in this sample may be carry-over from other donors' samples.

This clone has only a few counts. J is TRBJ2-7 and V is TRBV12-3 or TRBV12-4; maybe TRBD2 (7 bases). Trimming removed 5 bases at V and 3 bases at J, with 14 bases between. The CDR3 spans 14 residues. CDR3 DNA: TGTGCCAGCAGTACCGGGGGGCTGGGCTACGAGCAGTACTTC. Encoded protein: CASSTGGLGYEQYF.

This clone has a handful of counts. CDR3 nucleotide sequence: TGTGCCAGTCGACCTACAACTAATGAAAAACTGTTTTTT. This sequence encodes CASRPTTNEKLFF. The chain links TRBV12-3 or TRBV12-4 to TRBJ1-4; D gene uncertain. Trimming removed 9 bases at V and 0 bases at J, with 8 bases between. This CDR3 is built from 13 residues.

The chain uses TRBV5-1 and TRBJ2-6; unclear D gene. Trimming stripped 3 bases from V and 0 bases from J, with 13 bases between. Germline V gene data show CDR1 as SGHRS and CDR2 as YFSETQ. This CDR3 region has 17 residues. The CDR3 nucleotides are TGCGCCAGCAGCTCCGGATATCGCTCCTCTGGGGCCAACGTCCTGACTTTC. It encodes CASSSGYRSSGANVLTF.

The chain carries TRBV6-1 and TRBJ1-5; possibly TRBD1 for D (5 bases). Trimming took off 4 bases at V and 2 bases at J, with 12 bases between the two ends. Germline CDR1 is MNHNS and CDR2 is SASEGT. CDR3 size: 15 residues. The CDR3 sequence is CASSGQWVGNQPQHF. CDR3 in DNA: TGTGCCAGCAGTGGACAGTGGGTAGGCAATCAGCCCCAGCATTTT.

A note on this clone: A much larger clone is a single base away; this may be a read error. The V call is TRBV4-2, the J call TRBJ2-1, with 11 bases that match TRBD2. The CDR3 contains 16 residues. In germline, CDR1 is LGHNA, CDR2 YNFKEQ. In nucleotides, the CDR3 is TGTGCCAGCAGCCCGGGTAGCGGGGGGGTTCCTAATGGGCAGTTCTTC. Amino acid sequence: CASSPGSGGVPNGQFF.

The chain couples TRBV27 to TRBJ2-1; 9 bases line up with TRBD2. With V trimmed by 8 bases and J by 6 bases, 5 bases remained unmatched. This CDR3 spans 13 amino acids. The germline CDR1 and CDR2 sequences are MNHEY and SMNVEV (reference sequence). The CDR3 nucleotides are TGTGCCAGCTGGCGGGAGGGGTTCAATGAGCAGTTCTTC. It is translated as CASWREGFNEQFF.

This clone was found many times. The chain uses TRBV29-1 and TRBJ2-2; D is ambiguous. The CDR3 length is 13 residues. Germline CDR1 SQVTM, CDR2 ANQGSEA. Trimming took 6 bases from V and 4 from J, leaving 12 bases between them. CDR3 residues: CSVTSKGTGELFF. In DNA, the CDR3 is TGCAGCGTAACTTCGAAAGGCACCGGGGAGCTGTTTTTT.

This clone was counted a few times. An end of the junction does not agree with germline; a read error may underlie this. Here the CDR3 reads CASSLAFYSGANVLPF. The CDR3 DNA sequence: TGTGCCAGCAGTTTAGCGTTTTACTCTGGGGCCAACGTCCTGCCTTTC. The chain links TRBV28 to TRBJ2-6, with D tentatively TRBD1 (5 bases). The CDR3 spans 16 residues. The germline CDR1 and CDR2 sequences are MDHEN and SYDVKM.

This clone was observed a handful of times. The genes are TRBV6-6 and TRBJ1-2; D perhaps matches TRBD1 (6 bases). V lost 0 bases, J lost 4 bases, and 12 bases lay in between. This CDR3 has 15 amino acids. The germline CDR1 and CDR2 sequences are MNHNY and SVGAGI (reference sequence). The chain's CDR3 is CASSYSTRGVYGYTF. The CDR3 coding sequence is TGTGCCAGCAGTTACTCGACCAGGGGTGTCTATGGCTACACCTTC.

This clone came up a few times. Given a much more abundant clone one base away, this may be a read error. The rearrangement joins TRBV7-9 to TRBJ2-2; D remains ambiguous. Germline values: CDR1 SEHNR, CDR2 FQNEAQ (reference sequence). CDR3 size: 13 residues. The CDR3 protein is CANSLLHTGELFF. Written as DNA, the CDR3 is TGTGCCAACAGCTTACTGCACACCGGGGAGCTGTTTTTT.

By share, this clone ranks as medium-sized. The chain couples TRBV12-3 or TRBV12-4 to TRBJ2-3; D remains ambiguous. The germline V and J ends were trimmed by 2 bases and 1 base, with 7 bases remaining between them. The CDR3 is 14 amino acids. Here the CDR3 reads CASSLSSGTDTQYF. CDR3 nucleotide sequence: TGTGCCAGCAGTTTATCAAGTGGCACAGATACGCAGTATTTT.

This clone was recorded at least ten times. The rearrangement joins TRBV9 to TRBJ2-5, with D tentatively TRBD2 (7 bases). The germline V gene encodes CDR1 SGDLS and CDR2 YYNGEE. The CDR3 spans 14 residues. The V end was cut by 3 bases, the J end by 9 bases, with 18 bases between. CDR3 sequence: CASSAGGLGGSQYF. CDR3 sequence (DNA): TGTGCCAGCAGCGCGGGGGGCCTCGGGGGGTCCCAGTACTTC.

The V gene is TRBV6-1, the J gene TRBJ2-1; either TRBD1 or TRBD2 may supply D (5 bases each). CDR1 and CDR2 from the germline V gene are MNHNS and SASEGT. V gave up 2 bases and J gave up 7 bases, with 12 bases separating them. The CDR3 has 14 amino acids. The CDR3 DNA sequence: TGTGCCAGCAGTGAATTAGGGGACGTTAATGAGCAGTTCTTC. Translation gives CASSELGDVNEQFF.

This clone was detected a few times. J is TRBJ2-3 and V is TRBV2; D is uncertain. V dropped 5 bases and J dropped 0 bases, with 9 bases sitting between them. CDR1 is SNHLY, CDR2 FYNNEI, per germline. CDR3 length: 14 residues. CDR3 sequence reads: CASSHLDSTDTQYF. CDR3 sequence (DNA): TGTGCCAGCAGTCACCTGGACAGCACAGATACGCAGTATTTT.

Concerning this clone: A junction end diverges from the germline sequence, so it may reflect a read error. The chain carries TRBV19 and TRBJ1-1; D gene unclear. CDR1 LNHDA and CDR2 SQIVND come from the germline V gene (reference sequence). The CDR3 sequence is 13 residues long. DNA for the CDR3: TGTCCCATTAGTATCGTCAATAACACTGGAGCTTTCTTT. Its protein product is CPISIVNNTGAFF.

This clone was counted many times. The V gene is TRBV5-1, the J gene TRBJ2-3; TRBD2 matches 11 bases. Trimming cost V 0 bases and J 3 bases; bases outside gene matches: 6. Germline V CDR1 and CDR2: SGHRS, YFSETQ. This CDR3 is built from 17 residues. Here the CDR3 reads CASSLGLAGGVTDTQYF. CDR3 DNA sequence: TGCGCCAGCAGCTTGGGTCTAGCGGGGGGAGTTACAGATACGCAGTATTTT.

This clone was counted once. The V and J genes are TRBV20-1 and TRBJ1-2, with TRBD1 identical over 8 bases. With V trimmed by 3 bases and J by 5 bases, 17 bases remained unmatched. CDR1 and CDR2 (germline): DFQATT, SNEGSKA (reference sequence). The CDR3 spans 17 residues. CDR3 nucleotide sequence: TGCAGTGCTAGTCTGGACCGTAGGGCAGGGGGCATATATGGCTACACCTTC. Translated, it gives CSASLDRRAGGIYGYTF.

This clone has ten or more counts. Other DNA sequences from this sample encode an identical CDR3 as well. The rearrangement joins TRBV6-1 to TRBJ2-3; TRBD2 aligns across 9 bases. Germline V gene data show CDR1 as MNHNS and CDR2 as SASEGT. This CDR3 region has 15 residues. V shed 6 bases and J 1 base; nucleotides not matched to a gene: 5. The CDR3 DNA reads as TGTGCCAGCAGCGAAATAGCGGGGGGCACAGATACGCAGTATTTT. Its protein is CASSEIAGGTDTQYF.

This clone is classed as medium-sized. This chain uses TRBV19 with TRBJ2-1; D might be TRBD1 (6 bases). Germline lookup yields CDR1 LNHDA and CDR2 SQIVND (reference sequence). V was cut by 3 bases and J by 9 bases, with 15 bases left in between. This CDR3 spans 14 amino acids. DNA for the CDR3: TGTGCCAGTAGTATCGCCAGGGGATACGGTGAGCAGTTCTTC. Translation gives CASSIARGYGEQFF.

In regard to this clone: One end of the junction is discordant with germline, which a read error may explain. The chain joins TRBV15 to TRBJ2-2; tentatively, D is TRBD1 or TRBD2 (5 bases each). Germline V gene lookup returns CDR1 LNHNV and CDR2 YYDKDF (reference sequence). The CDR3 length is 14 residues. The CDR3 sequence: CATSRVRGPGELFF. In DNA, the CDR3 is TGTGCCACCAGCAGGGTCCGGGGCCCCGGAGAGCTGTTTTTT. Based on the CDR3 plus reference TRBV15 and TRBJ2-2, the full variable domain is DAMVIQNPRYQVTQFGKPVTLSCSQTLNHNVMYWYQQKSSQAPKLLFHYYDKDFNNEADTPDNFQSRRPNTSFCFLDIRSPGLGDTAMYLCATSRVRGPGELFFGEGSRLTVL.

This clone was seen ten or more times. The chain uses TRBV11-3 and TRBJ2-1, with D unclear. The CDR3 is 14 residues long. Trimming shortened V by 4 bases and J by 6 bases, and 13 bases separated the two germline ends. Germline V gives CDR1 SGHNT, CDR2 YENEEA. The CDR3 nucleotides are TGTGCCAGCAGCTCCACGACTCTTTCCAATGAGCAGTTCTTC. It translates to CASSSTTLSNEQFF.

The chain employs TRBV5-1 and TRBJ2-7; tentative D call: TRBD2 (6 bases). V was cut by 3 bases and J by 7 bases, with 8 bases left in between. This CDR3 contains 11 residues. CDR1 SGHRS and CDR2 YFSETQ come from the germline V gene. In nucleotides, the CDR3 is TGCGCCAGCAGCTCTGGAGGGGAGCAGTACTTC. As protein: CASSSGGEQYF.

The CDR3: CASSVVARPNTGELFF. DNA for the CDR3: TGTGCCAGCAGCGTAGTTGCGAGACCCAACACCGGGGAGCTGTTTTTT. The chain employs TRBV9 and TRBJ2-2; unclear D gene. V gave up 0 bases and J gave up 2 bases, with 11 bases separating them. In germline, CDR1 is SGDLS, CDR2 YYNGEE. This CDR3 region has 16 residues.